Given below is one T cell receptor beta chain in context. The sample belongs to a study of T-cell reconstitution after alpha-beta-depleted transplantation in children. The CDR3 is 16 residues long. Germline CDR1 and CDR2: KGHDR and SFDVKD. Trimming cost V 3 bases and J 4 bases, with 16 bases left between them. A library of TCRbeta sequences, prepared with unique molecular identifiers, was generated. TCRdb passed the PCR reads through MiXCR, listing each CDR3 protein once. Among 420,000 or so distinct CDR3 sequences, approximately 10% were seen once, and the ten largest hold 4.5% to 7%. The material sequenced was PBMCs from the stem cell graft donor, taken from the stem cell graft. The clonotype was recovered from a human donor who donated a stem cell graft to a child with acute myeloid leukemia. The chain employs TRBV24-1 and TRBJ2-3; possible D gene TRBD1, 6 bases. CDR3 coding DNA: TGTGCCACCAGTGATCCGCTGAGGGGACAAGCAGATACGCAGTATTTT. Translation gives CATSDPLRGQADTQYF.